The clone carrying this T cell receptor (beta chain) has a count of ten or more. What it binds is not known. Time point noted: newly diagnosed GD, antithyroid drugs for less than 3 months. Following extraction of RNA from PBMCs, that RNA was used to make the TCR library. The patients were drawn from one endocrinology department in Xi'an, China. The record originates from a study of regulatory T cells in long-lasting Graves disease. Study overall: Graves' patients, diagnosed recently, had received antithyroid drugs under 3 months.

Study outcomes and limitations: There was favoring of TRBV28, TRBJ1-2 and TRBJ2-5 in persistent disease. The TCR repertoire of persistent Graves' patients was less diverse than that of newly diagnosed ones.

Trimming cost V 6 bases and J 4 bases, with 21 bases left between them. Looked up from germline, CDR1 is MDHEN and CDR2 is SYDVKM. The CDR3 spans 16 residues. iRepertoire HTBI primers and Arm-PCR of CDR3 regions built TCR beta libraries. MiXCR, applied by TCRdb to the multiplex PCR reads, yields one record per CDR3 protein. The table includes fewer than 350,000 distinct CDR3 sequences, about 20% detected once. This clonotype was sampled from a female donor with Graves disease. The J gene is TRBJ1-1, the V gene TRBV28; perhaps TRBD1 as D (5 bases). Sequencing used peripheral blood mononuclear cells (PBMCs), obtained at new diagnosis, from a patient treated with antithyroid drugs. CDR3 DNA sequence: TGTGCCAGCAGAGCCGAGGGACCGTTTTTGAGCACTGAAGCTTTCTTT. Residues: CASRAEGPFLSTEAFF.